Presented here are 29 T cell receptor beta chains from one specimen sequenced in a study of CXCR3-negative and CXCR3-positive naive CD8 T cells. The study's findings and limits: When CXCR3-positive naive cells were set against CXCR3-negative naive cells, the former had more hydrophobic TRB CDR3s.

UMI-labeled TRB cDNA libraries were prepared by 5' RACE. TCRdb reanalyzed the 5' RACE reads, giving one entry per CDR3 protein sequence and no DNA. This repertoire includes tens of thousands of distinct CDR3 sequences. Their antigens remain unidentified. The sequenced sample was naive CXCR3+ CD8+ T cells from blood. Specified subset: CD45RO-CCR7+CD27+CD95- naive CD8+ T cells expressing CXCR3 (TNR3+). These receptors originate from a human donor in good health. Some clones in this sample may be carry-over from other donors' samples.

The V call is TRBV12-3 or TRBV12-4, the J call TRBJ2-7; TCRdb proposes TRBD1, but this gene call is untestable without DNA. The CDR3 runs 13 residues. This chain's CDR3 is CATRDRGRDEQYF.

The genes are TRBV7-2 and TRBJ1-2; no DNA is available, so the TRBD1 call from TCRdb remains unchecked. The CDR3 has 14 residues. Germline V lookup: CDR1 SGHTA, CDR2 FQGNSA. CDR3 in amino acids: CASSFSGTGYGYTF.

The CDR3 spells CASSPPRGTTEAFF. The genes are TRBV28 and TRBJ1-1; the D call of TRBD1 rests on TCRdb alone, since no DNA is present to check it. The CDR3 is made up of 14 amino acids. Looked up from germline, CDR1 is MDHEN and CDR2 is SYDVKM.

The V gene is TRBV28, the J gene TRBJ2-7. The CDR3 contains 13 residues. Per germline, CDR1 MDHEN and CDR2 SYDVKM. The CDR3 loop reads CASSLVVLGEQYF. Together with reference TRBV28 and TRBJ2-7, the CDR3 gives the full variable domain: DVKVTQSSRYLVKRTGEKVFLECVQDMDHENMFWYRQDPGLGLRLIYFSYDVKMKEKGDIPEGYSVSREKKERFSLILESASTNQTSMYLCASSLVVLGEQYFGPGTRLTVT.

This chain uses TRBV6-2 or TRBV6-3 with TRBJ1-1. The CDR3 has 12 amino acids. The germline V gene encodes CDR1 MNHEY and CDR2 SVGEGT. CDR3 region: CASSHRQHEAFF.

The rearrangement links TRBV7-2 to TRBJ2-3; TCRdb calls TRBD1, which cannot be checked without DNA. Germline assignment: CDR1 SGHTA and CDR2 FQGNSA. CDR3 size: 20 residues. The chain's CDR3 is CASTQPYTAWGGLPSDTQYF.

The chain employs TRBV7-6 and TRBJ2-7; the D call of TRBD2 rests on TCRdb alone, since no DNA is present to check it. The germline gives CDR1 SGHVS, CDR2 FNYEAQ. The CDR3 extends over 14 amino acids. CDR3 sequence reads: CASSPLAGGYEQYF.

The V call is TRBV20-1, the J call TRBJ2-3; no DNA is available, so the TRBD2 call from TCRdb remains unchecked. Germline V gene data show CDR1 as DFQATT and CDR2 as SNEGSKA (reference sequence). This CDR3 is built from 16 residues. The CDR3 protein is CSANRLAGGESDTQYF.

The chain employs TRBV6-4 and TRBJ2-2. Per germline, CDR1 MRHNA and CDR2 SNTAGT. The CDR3 covers 13 residues. The CDR3 reads CASSEGNTGELFF.

The V call is TRBV29-1, the J call TRBJ1-3. The CDR3 loop spans 12 amino acids. The germline V gene encodes CDR1 SQVTM and CDR2 ANQGSEA. CDR3 sequence: CSAVSSGNTIYF.

CDR3 protein: CASSLGQGMNTEAFF. The chain links TRBV7-6 to TRBJ1-1; TCRdb designates TRBD1, a call that cannot be tested without DNA. The CDR3 sequence is 15 residues long. Germline CDR1 and CDR2: SGHVS and FNYEAQ.

The CDR3 is CASSYPYSNQPQHF. V gene TRBV28 combines with J gene TRBJ1-5. The CDR3 runs to 14 residues. CDR1 MDHEN and CDR2 SYDVKM come from the germline V gene.

The chain carries TRBV28 and TRBJ2-7; without DNA, the TCRdb call of TRBD1 cannot be checked. This CDR3 has 16 amino acids. Germline CDR1 is MDHEN and CDR2 is SYDVKM. CDR3 sequence: CASSSPFRDSLYEQYF.

This chain joins TRBV6-5 and TRBJ2-1. Germline values: CDR1 MNHEY, CDR2 SVGAGI. CDR3 size: 15 residues. CDR3 loop: CASSFTGTSYNEQFF.

The chain's CDR3 is CASSQATAPEQYF. The rearrangement uses TRBV3-1 and TRBJ2-7; TCRdb's D call of TRBD1 is untestable without DNA. The CDR3 has 13 residues. Germline-derived CDR1 and CDR2 are LGHDT and YNNKEL (reference sequence).

J is TRBJ1-1 and V is TRBV27; the TCRdb call, TRBD1, lacks DNA for checking. Per germline, CDR1 MNHEY and CDR2 SMNVEV (reference sequence). The CDR3 has 14 amino acids. This CDR3 reads CASSLFASGTEAFF.

V usage is TRBV28 and J usage is TRBJ2-1; TCRdb's assignment of TRBD2 cannot be checked, as there is no DNA. The CDR3 runs 13 residues. Germline CDR1 is MDHEN and CDR2 is SYDVKM. CDR3 region: CASSLDSGNEQFF. The variable domain in full, completed from reference TRBV28 and TRBJ2-1, reads DVKVTQSSRYLVKRTGEKVFLECVQDMDHENMFWYRQDPGLGLRLIYFSYDVKMKEKGDIPEGYSVSREKKERFSLILESASTNQTSMYLCASSLDSGNEQFFGPGTRLTVL.

This chain joins TRBV4-1 and TRBJ2-5; TCRdb calls TRBD1, which cannot be checked without DNA. Germline V gives CDR1 MGHRA, CDR2 YSYEKL. There are 16 residues in the CDR3. The CDR3 region is CASSQVPTGEGETQYF.

This CDR3 is CASSWRGDEQFF. This chain uses TRBV27 with TRBJ2-1; TCRdb's assignment of TRBD1 cannot be checked, as there is no DNA. Germline V CDR1 and CDR2: MNHEY, SMNVEV (reference sequence). The CDR3 has 12 residues.

J is TRBJ2-7 and V is TRBV4-3. CDR1 is LGHNA and CDR2 is YSLEER in the germline V gene. This CDR3 has 14 residues. This chain's CDR3 is CASSQDKVYYEQYF.

The chain employs TRBV5-1 and TRBJ1-4; checking the TCRdb D call of TRBD1 is not possible without DNA. The CDR3 length is 14 residues. From germline, CDR1 is SGHRS and CDR2 YFSETQ. The CDR3 protein is CASSHGTGNEKLFF.

J is TRBJ1-1 and V is TRBV11-2. The CDR3 extends over 14 amino acids. Germline CDR1 and CDR2: SGHAT and FQNNGV. The CDR3 here is CASTFNTGKTEAFF.

The chain joins TRBV29-1 to TRBJ2-1; TCRdb picks TRBD2, but there is no DNA to check that call. The CDR3 totals 17 residues. Germline V CDR1 and CDR2: SQVTM, ANQGSEA. The CDR3 is CSVEDPVGTSGGYEQFF.

This chain connects TRBV27 to TRBJ2-3; no DNA is available, so the TRBD1 call from TCRdb remains unchecked. The CDR3 runs to 16 residues. The V gene's germline CDR1 is MNHEY and CDR2 SMNVEV (reference sequence). The CDR3 loop is CASSVRGTPSTDTQYF.

The V gene is TRBV6-5, the J gene TRBJ2-7. The CDR3 totals 14 residues. Germline lookup yields CDR1 MNHEY and CDR2 SVGAGI. CDR3 in amino acids: CASSYSSGYYEQYF.

The rearrangement joins TRBV2 to TRBJ1-4. Germline V gene sequence: CDR1 SNHLY, CDR2 FYNNEI. The CDR3 spans 14 residues. This CDR3 is CASSERSALEKLFF.

V is TRBV30 and J is TRBJ2-1. The CDR3 extends over 13 amino acids. Germline values: CDR1 GTSNPN, CDR2 SVGIG (reference sequence). The CDR3 protein is CAWSVIAYNEQFF.

V usage is TRBV6-2 or TRBV6-3 and J usage is TRBJ2-3; TCRdb calls TRBD2, which cannot be checked without DNA. CDR1 is MNHEY and CDR2 is SVGEGT in the germline V gene. CDR3 size: 16 residues. CDR3 sequence: CASSYGEGLPTDTQYF.

V usage is TRBV18 and J usage is TRBJ2-7; TCRdb outputs TRBD2, but without DNA this stays unchecked. Germline loops: CDR1 KGHSH, CDR2 LQKENI. The CDR3 loop spans 15 amino acids. The CDR3: CASSPPRTSSYEQYF.